These T cell receptor beta chains were read from a single sample in a study of technical replicates of blood from a handful of donors. Libraries were prepared by immunoSEQ multiplex PCR; TCRdb keeps only in-frame clonotypes and omits some of them. The table records 75,000 to 100,000 clones, around 94% of them present only once. The sequenced material came from T cells isolated from PBMCs. The receptors were sampled from a human donor in good health. Both conserved end residues are part of each CDR3. A D gene is named only where the DNA matches it firmly. For some rows the clone size is stated as once, few or many, or as a class when expanded; others skip it.

abundance	d_gene	j_gene	v_gene	CDR3nt	CDR3aa
NA	NA	TRBJ2-7	TRBV7-9	TGTGCCAGCACAGGGGGAGGCTACGAGCAGTACTTC	CASTGGGYEQYF
NA	NA	TRBJ2-1	TRBV9	TGTGCCAGCAGCCTATCTAGCGTCTACAATGAGCAGTTCTTC	CASSLSSVYNEQFF
NA	NA	TRBJ2-3	TRBV6-5	TGTGCCAGCAGTTACCAGCGGAGCACAGATACGCAGTATTTT	CASSYQRSTDTQYF
NA	NA	TRBJ1-1	TRBV28	TGTGCCAGCAGTCCCCTCATCGGTTATACTGAAGCTTTCTTT	CASSPLIGYTEAFF
NA	NA	TRBJ2-1	TRBV28	TGTGCCAGCAGTATCCCCGGTAGCGGATTGGGAGAGCAGTTCTTC	CASSIPGSGLGEQFF
NA	NA	TRBJ1-2	TRBV5-4	TGTGCCAGCAGTCTCGTGAGTTCGAACTATGGCTACACCTTC	CASSLVSSNYGYTF
NA	NA	TRBJ1-2	TRBV5-6	TGTGCCAGCAGCTCTTGGGAGGACCTTCCCTATGGCTACACCTTC	CASSSWEDLPYGYTF
NA	NA	TRBJ1-5	TRBV5-1	TGCGCCAGCAGCTTGGGGCAGAATCAGCCCCAGCATTTT	CASSLGQNQPQHF
NA	TRBD2	TRBJ2-7	TRBV6-6	TGTGCCAGCAAATGGGGGAGGACTAGCGGGACTTACGAGCAGTACTTC	CASKWGRTSGTYEQYF
NA	NA	TRBJ2-7	TRBV21-1	TGTGCCAGCAGCAAAAGGCAGGGGGCTCGAGAGCAGTACTTC	CASSKRQGAREQYF
once	TRBD2	TRBJ2-2	TRBV11-2	TGTGCCAGCAGCATAACAGCGGGAGAAGTCTCCGGGGAGCTGTTTTTT	CASSITAGEVSGELFF
NA	NA	TRBJ2-5	TRBV11-2	TGTGCCAGCAGCTGGACGGCTAGCGAGAAAGAGACCCAGTACTTC	CASSWTASEKETQYF
NA	TRBD2	TRBJ2-5	TRBV30	TGTGCCTGGACGACTAGCGGCCAAGAGACCCAGTACTTC	CAWTTSGQETQYF
NA	NA	TRBJ2-7	TRBV7-9	TGTGCCAGCAGCTCCGAGGTCCACGAGCAGTACTTC	CASSSEVHEQYF
NA	TRBD2	TRBJ2-1	TRBV27	TGTGCCAGCAGTTGGCTAGCGGGAGTGAATGAGCAGTTCTTC	CASSWLAGVNEQFF
once	NA	TRBJ1-3	TRBV28	TGTGCCAGCAGTTTATCGGGGGGCCCCTCTGGAAACACCATATATTTT	CASSLSGGPSGNTIYF
NA	NA	TRBJ2-5	TRBV11-2	TGTGCCAGCAGCGTGGAGTTAACGGGGGGCTTGACCCAGTACTTC	CASSVELTGGLTQYF
once	NA	TRBJ1-1	TRBV10-3	TGTGCCATCAGTGAGTCCACGGAGGACACTGAAGCTTTCTTT	CAISESTEDTEAFF
NA	TRBD2	TRBJ2-1	TRBV4-1	TGCGCCAGCAGCCGACTAGCGGGAGCTTGGAATGAGCAGTTCTTC	CASSRLAGAWNEQFF
once	TRBD1	TRBJ2-7	TRBV5-1	TGCGCCAGCAGCGGGACAGTCTCCCACGAGCAGTACTTC	CASSGTVSHEQYF
NA	NA	TRBJ2-7	TRBV6-4	TGTGCCAGCAGTGACAGTGTCGGGTCGCGCGAGCAGTACTTC	CASSDSVGSREQYF
NA	TRBD2	TRBJ2-7	TRBV2	TGTGCCAGCAGTGGGACTAGCGGGACACGCAAGATAAGTTCCTACGAGCAGTACTTC	CASSGTSGTRKISSYEQYF
NA	TRBD1	TRBJ1-3	TRBV27	TGTGCCACCAGGGACAGGACTGGAAACACCATATATTTT	CATRDRTGNTIYF
NA	NA	TRBJ2-1	TRBV30	TGTGCCTGGACAGGGATGTTGGATGAGCAGTTCTTC	CAWTGMLDEQFF
NA	TRBD2	TRBJ2-7	TRBV7-2	TGTGCCACGGGACTAGCGGGTCTTAGCTCCTACGAGCAGTACTTC	CATGLAGLSSYEQYF